This T cell receptor beta chain was captured in a study of blood T cell repertoires in COVID-19 (dated by TCRdb to about 2020). Notes on the research overall: Samples from collaborators originated in the United States, Italy and Spain and spanned both the acute and convalescent phases of COVID-19. HLA class I and class II types, where available, came from metadata supplied by the sample provider rather than from assay-based typing. The sample metadata nearly always contained a de-identified subject ID, COVID-19 status, age in years and sex. A freely available public database, intended as a resource for researchers studying the immune response to SARS-CoV-2, is where the repertoires were released. The samples were drawn from two sources: the first 160 participants of the ongoing ImmuneRACE study, and 950 to 1,500 subjects contributed by 6 global collaborators. Deeply sampled blood TCRbeta repertoires from subjects exposed to, actively infected with, or recovered from COVID-19 were included in the dataset. The prospective study material was composed of cDNA or gDNA derived from T cells, B-cell-depleted T cells, or PBMCs.

Overall study results and their limits: The amount of clinical and demographic metadata varied by source and participant and was provided uncurated.

Participants in the prospective study were enrolled through a virtual design, were aged about 18 to 90 years, and lived in 24 United States geographic areas. In the prospective study, cohorts were assigned on the basis of participant-reported clinical history obtained from a screening survey and a study questionnaire. For ImmuneRACE Cohort 3, a participant was defined as recovered based on two consecutive negative NP/OP PCR tests, clearance by a healthcare professional, or resolution of symptoms. In the prospective study, whole blood, serum and a nasopharyngeal or oropharyngeal swab were collected from each participant by mobile phlebotomists. Participants in the prospective study had the option to provide additional blood draws and questionnaires over an approximately 2-month period. Before DNA extraction, prospective study blood samples were shipped either frozen or at room temperature. Notes on this clone: Which antigen it targets is not known. No base quality information exists; no much larger clone differs at one position.

TCRbeta CDR3 regions were amplified from genomic DNA by means of the immunoSEQ Assay, a bias-controlled multiplex PCR. Concerning the study's data processing: Nucleated cell counts per sample were estimated from amplification of reference gene primers within the assay. Sequence reads were collapsed and filtered to measure the absolute abundance of every unique TCRbeta CDR3 rearrangement. For each sample, productive Simpson clonality was calculated by taking the square root of Simpson's diversity index across productive rearrangements. Drawn from immuneACCESS, this table holds only the in-frame rearrangements with V and J called that TCRdb kept. Clones are partly lost; checked studies trace under half to an unresolved V gene and leave the rest unexplained. That table furnishes V, J and clone size, whereas the DNA furnished D and trimming. This sample lists 150,000 to 200,000 clones; around 80% were detected once. Approximately 10% of the sample goes to the ten largest clones.

CDR1 SGHAT and CDR2 FQDESV were looked up in the germline V gene (reference sequence). From the cysteine up to the phenylalanine, the CDR3 has a length of 16 residues. Just the 48-base CDR3 DNA is kept, in frame starting at base 1. V is pruned by 5 bases and J by 2 bases, leaving 9 bases of the junction without a gene match. This TCR was recovered from a man aged 50-59 years who had recovered from COVID-19. Sequencing was carried out using PBMCs or T cells enriched from blood (not recorded which). The rearranged segments are TRBV11-1 and TRBJ1-1, with 9 bases aligning to TRBD1. The CDR3 protein sequence reads: CASSLDFTGGNTEAFF. The DNA is TGTGCCAGCAGCCTGGACTTCACAGGGGGCAACACTGAAGCTTTCTTT. Here the CDR3 is joined to the reference TRBV11-1 and TRBJ1-1 genes, and the full variable domain is: EAEVAQSPRYKITEKSQAVAFWCDPISGHATLYWYRQILGQGPELLVQFQDESVVDDSQLPKDRFSAERLKGVDSTLKIQPAELGDSAMYLCASSLDFTGGNTEAFFGQGTRLTVV.